The 29 T cell receptor beta chains given below trace back to one sample, sequenced in a study of regulatory T cells in long-lasting Graves disease (dated by TCRdb to the early 2020s). The intended sense of this specimen's time point label: newly diagnosed GD, antithyroid drugs for less than 3 months. RNA was extracted from PBMCs in TRIzol for both TCR sequencing and RNA sequencing. Libraries were built with multiplex PCR. Sequenced using an Illumina HiSeq 4000. TCR beta libraries were built with iRepertoire HTBI primers and Arm-PCR amplification of CDR3 regions. TCRdb reran the public reads through fastp at Q25 and MiXCR, keeping productive beta chains. Records with the same CDR3 protein are collapsed into one entry carrying the most frequent genes and DNA. A total of about 620,000 distinct CDR3 sequences appear in this sample, approximately 15% of them only once. The ten largest clones take up about 18% of the sample.

These data were likewise used in another study, on T cells in Graves' hyperthyroidism and ophthalmopathy.

Here the sequenced sample was peripheral blood mononuclear cells (PBMCs), taken at new diagnosis, from a patient treated with antithyroid drugs. Receptor source: a woman in her thirties with Graves disease. Donor details come from another sample of the same person, matched by shared clones.

This clonotype was recorded at least ten times. J is TRBJ1-5 and V is TRBV27, with TRBD1 matching over 7 bases. Germline values: CDR1 MNHEY, CDR2 SMNVEV (reference sequence). This CDR3 has 15 amino acids. Trimming took 6 bases from V and 4 from J; bases not matched to a gene: 9. The CDR3 DNA follows: TGTGCCAGCAGACAAGACAGGGTACCAAATCAGCCCCAGCATTTT. Translating gives CASRQDRVPNQPQHF.

This clonotype has at least ten counts. DNA of the CDR3: TGTGCCAGCAGCAATCGAGAGGGGGCAATAAAGTTAACAGATACGCAGTATTTT. Translated, it gives CASSNREGAIKLTDTQYF. The V call is TRBV27, the J call TRBJ2-3; 7 positions match TRBD1. Germline V gene lookup returns CDR1 MNHEY and CDR2 SMNVEV (reference sequence). This CDR3 contains 18 residues. Unmatched junction bases numbered 18, after V lost 6 bases and J lost 3 bases.

This clonotype was counted ten times or more. The gene calls are TRBV5-1 and TRBJ2-1; D ambiguous. This CDR3 region has 14 residues. The ends were cut back, 0 bases at V and 6 bases at J, with 10 bases in the middle. Germline CDR1 and CDR2: SGHRS and YFSETQ. CDR3 amino acids: CASSLVANVNEQFF. The CDR3 bases are TGCGCCAGCAGCTTGGTCGCGAATGTCAATGAGCAGTTCTTC.

In this sample, this clonotype turned up many times. The chain carries TRBV7-6 and TRBJ2-3, with 12 bases that match TRBD1. The ends lost 2 bases at V and 5 bases at J; junction bases unmatched: 5. CDR1 and CDR2 from the germline V gene are SGHVS and FNYEAQ. The CDR3 covers 16 residues. CDR3 sequence (DNA): TGTGCCAGCAGCTTATTTGGGACAGGGGGCGTAGATACGCAGTATTTT. This gives the protein CASSLFGTGGVDTQYF.

A few counts support this clonotype. This chain connects TRBV28 to TRBJ2-2; D ambiguous. This CDR3 region has 13 residues. Germline CDR1 MDHEN, CDR2 SYDVKM. Trimming shortened V by 3 bases and J by 4 bases, and 6 bases separated the two germline ends. CDR3 amino acids: CASSFFGTGELFF. The CDR3 coding sequence is TGTGCCAGCAGTTTCTTTGGCACCGGGGAGCTGTTTTTT.

This clonotype was seen a handful of times. The chain recombines TRBV6-2 or TRBV6-3 with TRBJ2-7; TRBD1 is a possible D gene (6 bases). The CDR3 length is 13 residues. V was cut by 5 bases and J by 3 bases, with 11 bases left in between. Germline CDR1 MNHEY, CDR2 SVGEGT. This CDR3 reads CASSARDNYEQYF. Written as DNA, the CDR3 is TGTGCCAGCAGTGCCAGGGACAACTACGAGCAGTACTTC.

This clonotype was counted a few times. The CDR3 DNA sequence: TGTGCCAGCAGTTTGGGACATGAAATTAATCCCTACGAGCAGTACTTC. It is translated as CASSLGHEINPYEQYF. This chain links TRBV12-3 or TRBV12-4 with TRBJ2-7, with D possibly matching TRBD1 (6 bases). V dropped 3 bases and J dropped 2 bases, with 17 bases sitting between them. This CDR3 is built from 16 residues.

This clonotype was seen more than once but under ten times. The chain links TRBV11-2 to TRBJ2-7; D gene ambiguous. The CDR3 length is 16 residues. V dropped 0 bases and J dropped 5 bases, with 17 bases sitting between them. Germline V CDR1 and CDR2: SGHAT, FQNNGV. CDR3 nucleotides: TGTGCCAGCAGCTTAGACAGTTCCCCACCCCGAAACGAGCAGTACTTC. It encodes CASSLDSSPPRNEQYF. The entire variable domain, with the rest obtained from reference TRBV11-2 and TRBJ2-7, is as follows: EAGVAQSPRYKIIEKRQSVAFWCNPISGHATLYWYQQILGQGPKLLIQFQNNGVVDDSQLPKDRFSAERLKGVDSTLKIQPAKLEDSAVYLCASSLDSSPPRNEQYFGPGTRLTVT.

The chain couples TRBV11-3 to TRBJ2-2; D gene unclear. Trimming pared 5 bases from V and 5 bases from J, leaving 21 bases between. Per germline, CDR1 SGHNT and CDR2 YENEEA. CDR3 size: 17 residues. The CDR3 loop reads CASSEDRWAVETGELFF. The CDR3, as DNA: TGTGCCAGCAGCGAAGACCGATGGGCGGTCGAAACCGGGGAGCTGTTTTTT.

This clonotype has at least ten counts. The chain links TRBV29-1 to TRBJ1-5; D call uncertain. Looked up from germline, CDR1 is SQVTM and CDR2 is ANQGSEA. V dropped 5 bases and J dropped 4 bases, with 12 bases sitting between them. This CDR3 contains 13 residues. Here the CDR3 DNA reads TGCAGCGTTTCCTTTGAGGGTAATCAGCCCCAGCATTTT. As protein: CSVSFEGNQPQHF.

The rearrangement joins TRBV6-1 to TRBJ1-1; 7 bases map to TRBD1. Germline CDR1 MNHNS, CDR2 SASEGT. This CDR3 has 17 residues. V dropped 8 bases and J dropped 0; count of bases not matched to a gene: 15. In nucleotides, the CDR3 is TGTGCCAGCGGGGTCCCCGGGACAGTCTTAGTGAACACTGAAGCTTTCTTT. The encoded protein is CASGVPGTVLVNTEAFF.

This clonotype was seen more than once but under ten times. The chain carries TRBV7-9 and TRBJ1-5; tentative D call: TRBD1 (6 bases). The CDR3 spans 16 residues. The germline gives CDR1 SEHNR, CDR2 FQNEAQ (reference sequence). Trimming cost V 2 bases and J 4 bases, with 15 bases left between them. The CDR3 protein is CASSLSLGQGNQPQHF. CDR3 DNA: TGTGCCAGCAGCTTAAGTCTAGGGCAGGGGAATCAGCCCCAGCATTTT.

Only a few counts were recorded for this clonotype. V and J are TRBV5-1 and TRBJ2-2; TRBD1 might be the D (6 bases). V lost 1 base, J lost 4 bases, and 11 bases lay in between. The CDR3 has 15 residues. Looked up from germline, CDR1 is SGHRS and CDR2 is YFSETQ. In DNA form, the CDR3 reads TGCGCCAGCAGCTTGTGGGCAGGGGTCACCGGGGAGCTGTTTTTT. It is translated as CASSLWAGVTGELFF.

This clonotype appeared many times. This chain connects TRBV27 to TRBJ1-2; D uncertain. The CDR3 has 13 residues. V was trimmed by 3 bases and J by 6 bases, leaving 11 bases between them. Looked up from germline, CDR1 is MNHEY and CDR2 is SMNVEV (reference sequence). This chain's CDR3 is CASSFGMKDGYTF. CDR3 nucleotide sequence: TGTGCCAGCAGTTTCGGAATGAAGGATGGCTACACCTTC.

In this sample, this clonotype turned up a few times. The genes are TRBV24-1 and TRBJ2-6; D tentatively reads TRBD1 or TRBD2 (5 bases each). V shed 2 bases and J shed 2 bases, with 12 bases lying between them. CDR3 length equals 17 residues. Looked up from germline, CDR1 is KGHDR and CDR2 is SFDVKD. CDR3 coding DNA: TGTGCCACCAGTGATTCGATCGGGACCCCTGGGGCCAACGTCCTGACTTTC. Its protein product is CATSDSIGTPGANVLTF.

This clonotype occurred a few times. The CDR3 nucleotides are TGCGCCAGCAGTCGACCCATAGGGGGTGAAAAACTGTTTTTT. This sequence encodes CASSRPIGGEKLFF. V is TRBV4-1 and J is TRBJ1-4; the D gene is possibly TRBD1 (6 bases). The CDR3 sequence is 14 residues long. The V and J ends lost 6 bases and 7 bases respectively, with 15 bases between them. Germline lookup yields CDR1 MGHRA and CDR2 YSYEKL.

There are many counts of this clonotype. The chain links TRBV20-1 to TRBJ1-4; 9 positions match TRBD1. V shed 5 bases, J shed 8 bases, and the junction held 9 bases outside the gene matches. CDR3 length: 14 amino acids. Germline values: CDR1 DFQATT, CDR2 SNEGSKA (reference sequence). The CDR3 region has the DNA TGCAGTGCTTCCATACAGGGGGCTCGGGAAAAACTGTTTTTT. This translates into CSASIQGAREKLFF.

Many counts were recorded for this clonotype. The V and J genes are TRBV6-1 and TRBJ2-1; 13 bases agree with TRBD2. Germline V gene sequence: CDR1 MNHNS, CDR2 SASEGT. V trimming: 5 bases; J trimming: 6 bases; junction bases outside the gene matches: 19. The CDR3 totals 20 residues. The CDR3 region has the DNA TGTGCCAGCAGTCGAAGACTAGCGGGAGGTCGAGGAGCGTCAACCAATGAGCAGTTCTTC. It encodes CASSRRLAGGRGASTNEQFF.

The chain has TRBV5-1 and TRBJ2-7; 7 bases fit TRBD1. Trimming at V came to 4 bases and at J to 2 bases, leaving 12 bases not matched to a gene. Germline V gene sequence: CDR1 SGHRS, CDR2 YFSETQ. This CDR3 has 16 residues. The CDR3 DNA follows: TGCGCCAGCAGCGAAACGGACAGGCATCTGACCTACGAGCAGTACTTC. Translation: CASSETDRHLTYEQYF.

This clonotype was seen ten or more times. The chain has TRBV27 and TRBJ2-7; D remains ambiguous. The germline V gene encodes CDR1 MNHEY and CDR2 SMNVEV (reference sequence). The CDR3 extends over 17 amino acids. Deletions cut 3 bases from V and 1 base from J, with 19 bases between. CDR3 nucleotides: TGTGCCAGCAGTTTGGGGTTGGGGTACGGTCGGTCCTACGAGCAGTACTTC. This translates into CASSLGLGYGRSYEQYF.

The chain recombines TRBV25-1 with TRBJ1-1, with TRBD1 as a possible D gene (5 bases). The V end lost 11 bases, the J end lost 4 bases, and 14 bases lay between the germline ends. The germline CDR1 and CDR2 sequences are MGHDK and SYGVNS. This CDR3 contains 12 residues. CDR3 region: CAARGSSTEAFF. The CDR3 nucleotides read TGTGCCGCCCGGGGGTCCAGCACTGAAGCTTTCTTT.

This clonotype was counted ten times or more. The CDR3, as DNA: TGTGCCAGCAGCTTCGAAAGCTCTGGAAACACCATATATTTT. It codes for CASSFESSGNTIYF. The V gene is TRBV7-9, the J gene TRBJ1-3, with D uncertain. The germline V gene has CDR1 SEHNR and CDR2 FQNEAQ (reference sequence). The V gene lost 3 bases and the J gene lost 0 bases, with 6 bases spanning the gap. There are 14 residues in the CDR3.

This clonotype has ten or more counts. The V call is TRBV27, the J call TRBJ1-2, with D maybe TRBD1 (5 bases). CDR1 is MNHEY and CDR2 is SMNVEV in the germline V gene (reference sequence). The CDR3 length is 13 residues. Deletions cut 0 bases from V and 8 bases from J, with 10 bases between. CDR3 region: CASSLSRGHGYTF. For the CDR3, the DNA is TGTGCCAGCAGTTTATCTAGGGGCCACGGCTACACCTTC.

This clonotype was counted only a few times. CDR3 residues: CAWSAETVGNYEQYF. DNA of the CDR3: TGTGCCTGGAGTGCGGAGACAGTGGGGAACTACGAGCAGTACTTC. V is TRBV30 and J is TRBJ2-7; tentative D call: TRBD1 (5 bases). This CDR3 has 15 residues. Germline CDR1 is GTSNPN and CDR2 is SVGIG (reference sequence). V lost 1 base, J lost 3 bases, and 16 bases lay in between.

The chain is built from TRBV6-2 or TRBV6-3 and TRBJ2-2, with D unclear. V lost 6 bases, J lost 8 bases, and 13 bases lay in between. The length of the CDR3 is 13 residues. Germline V gene lookup returns CDR1 MNHEY and CDR2 SVGEGT. This CDR3 reads CASSNPPLGELFF. The DNA of the CDR3 is TGTGCCAGCAGCAACCCCCCCCTTGGGGAGCTGTTTTTT.

This clonotype was observed at least ten times. The gene calls are TRBV6-2 or TRBV6-3 and TRBJ2-5; D may be TRBD1 or TRBD2 (6 bases each). The CDR3 contains 14 residues. V was shortened by 4 bases and J by 9 bases, with 18 bases between the two germline ends. Looked up from germline, CDR1 is MNHEY and CDR2 is SVGEGT. CDR3 protein: CASSSTGSSGAQYF. DNA for the CDR3: TGTGCCAGCAGTTCGACAGGAAGCTCGGGGGCCCAGTACTTC.

Remarks on this clonotype: It may be a read error: a sequence one base away is much more abundant. The chain uses TRBV2 and TRBJ2-1; D is possibly TRBD2 (5 bases). Per germline, CDR1 SNHLY and CDR2 FYNNEI. The V gene lost 3 bases and the J gene lost 12 bases, with 15 bases spanning the gap. The CDR3 extends over 13 amino acids. The DNA for the CDR3 is TGTGCCAGCAGTGAGCCCGAGGGTAAGTCGCAGTTCTTC. It translates to CASSEPEGKSQFF.

This clonotype was seen only a few times. The CDR3 here is CSARVGNYGRTQYF. The CDR3 nucleotides are TGCAGTGCTAGAGTAGGGAACTATGGGCGGACGCAGTATTTT. V gene TRBV20-1 combines with J gene TRBJ2-3, with D unresolved. The V gene's germline CDR1 is DFQATT and CDR2 SNEGSKA (reference sequence). V gave up 1 base and J gave up 9 bases, with 17 bases separating them. The CDR3 has 14 amino acids.

This clonotype was recorded a few times. The chain recombines TRBV9 with TRBJ2-2, with D possibly TRBD1 on 6 matching bases. Germline V gene lookup returns CDR1 SGDLS and CDR2 YYNGEE. Between the trimmed V and J ends, which lost 3 bases and 7 bases, there was a span of 19 bases. The CDR3 length is 16 residues. The CDR3 loop is CASSGYQTGADGELFF. CDR3 sequence (DNA): TGTGCCAGCAGCGGGTACCAGACAGGAGCAGACGGGGAGCTGTTTTTT.